The rows below give T cell receptor beta chains drawn from one sample of a study of blood T cell repertoires in COVID-19. Profiling relied on immunoSEQ multiplex PCR, and the TCRdb table lists in-frame clones only, not all of them. The profile shows about 300,000 clones, 85% to 90% of them singletons. Sequencing was carried out using peripheral blood. Every receptor here comes from a woman aged 45-65 years with COVID-19, enrolled during active disease. Each CDR3 is given with its conserved first and last residue. D genes are given only for firm matches. Clone size appears in some rows only: once, few, many, or a class for an expanded clone.

CASAWREAAGELFF	TGTGCTAGTGCCTGGCGGGAGGCGGCCGGGGAGCTGTTTTTT	TRBD2	-	TRBV12-5	TRBJ2-2
CASSPRTNQETQYF	TGTGCCAGCAGCCCTAGGACTAACCAAGAGACCCAGTACTTC	-	-	TRBV7-2	TRBJ2-5
CASSAQGTGNTIYF	TGTGCCAGCAGTGCACAGGGTACTGGAAACACCATATATTTT	-	once	TRBV6-6	TRBJ1-3
CASSLSRGFEQYF	TGTGCCAGCAGTTTGTCCCGGGGGTTCGAGCAGTACTTC	-	once	TRBV27	TRBJ2-7
CASSTTSGPYNEQFF	TGCGCCAGCAGCACGACTAGCGGGCCCTACAATGAGCAGTTCTTC	TRBD2	-	TRBV5-1	TRBJ2-1
CASSLPSSVTYEQYF	TGTGCCAGCAGCTTGCCCTCTAGCGTGACCTACGAGCAGTACTTC	-	-	TRBV5-6	TRBJ2-7
CASSQDRGFSTGELFF	TGCGCCAGCAGCCAAGATAGGGGCTTTTCGACCGGGGAGCTGTTTTTT	-	few	TRBV4-3	TRBJ2-2
CAWSSGLAGGLKTQYF	TGTGCCTGGAGTTCGGGACTAGCGGGAGGGCTGAAGACCCAGTACTTC	TRBD2	-	TRBV30	TRBJ2-5
CSVWGGSGSYEQYF	TGCAGCGTTTGGGGCGGTTCGGGCTCCTACGAGCAGTACTTC	-	-	TRBV29-1	TRBJ2-7
CASSNGDFQGGYTF	TGTGCCAGCAGTAATGGGGACTTTCAGGGCGGCTACACCTTC	-	-	TRBV6-2/TRBV6-3	TRBJ1-2
CASRLAGIFYNEQFF	TGTGCCAGCCGTTTAGCGGGAATCTTCTACAATGAGCAGTTCTTC	TRBD2	once	TRBV2	TRBJ2-1
CSAGQARRTEAFF	TGCAGCGCTGGACAGGCGAGGAGGACTGAAGCTTTCTTT	TRBD1	-	TRBV29-1	TRBJ1-1
CASSPGSTDTQYF	TGTGCCAGCTCACCGGGCAGCACAGATACGCAGTATTTT	-	-	TRBV18	TRBJ2-3
CASRLRESYNEQFF	TGTGCCAGCAGGCTTCGGGAGTCCTACAATGAGCAGTTCTTC	-	-	TRBV6-6	TRBJ2-1
CASRPQGLGSPLHF	TGTGCCAGCAGACCACAGGGGTTAGGGTCACCCCTCCACTTT	TRBD1	-	TRBV6-5	TRBJ1-6
CASKGGQVNSPLHF	TGTGCCAGTAAAGGGGGACAGGTTAATTCACCCCTCCACTTT	TRBD1	-	TRBV19	TRBJ1-6
CASSVLAMADTQYF	TGTGCCAGCAGTGTTCTAGCTATGGCAGATACGCAGTATTTT	-	once	TRBV2	TRBJ2-3
CATLRTGGSNSPLHF	TGTGCCACCTTAAGGACAGGGGGTAGTAATTCACCCCTCCACTTT	TRBD1	once	TRBV27	TRBJ1-6
CASSPQRQGHEQYF	TGTGCCAGCTCACCACAGCGACAGGGCCACGAGCAGTACTTC	TRBD1	-	TRBV18	TRBJ2-7
CASSLDSNEQFF	TGCGCCAGCAGCTTGGATAGCAATGAGCAGTTCTTC	-	-	TRBV5-1	TRBJ2-1
CAWSRRQGREAFF	TGTGCCTGGAGTCGGAGACAGGGAAGGGAAGCTTTCTTT	TRBD1	-	TRBV30	TRBJ1-1
CASSRSGTSGRIADTQYF	TGTGCCAGCAGCCGATCCGGGACTAGCGGGAGAATTGCAGATACGCAGTATTTT	TRBD2	-	TRBV13	TRBJ2-3
CSVDPRGMSGGRELFF	TGCAGCGTTGACCCCCGTGGGATGAGCGGGGGGAGGGAGCTGTTTTTT	TRBD2	-	TRBV29-1	TRBJ2-2
CATSAGGDWQFF	TGTGCCACCAGTGCAGGAGGGGATTGGCAGTTCTTC	-	few	TRBV24-1	TRBJ2-1
CASSQESGRVTGELFF	TGCGCCAGCAGCCAAGAAAGTGGGAGGGTTACCGGGGAGCTGTTTTTT	TRBD2	-	TRBV4-3	TRBJ2-2
CATEGLDGNQPQHF	TGTGCCACGGAGGGACTTGACGGTAATCAGCCCCAGCATTTT	-	-	TRBV24-1	TRBJ1-5
CASSEGTSGTTDTQYF	TGTGCCAGCAGCGAGGGGACTAGCGGGACCACAGATACGCAGTATTTT	TRBD2	-	TRBV4-2	TRBJ2-3
CASSQDLGLRVEQYF	TGTGCCAGCAGCCAAGATTTGGGGCTCCGGGTGGAGCAGTACTTC	-	-	TRBV3-1/TRBV3-2	TRBJ2-7
CASSTRNTEAFF	TGTGCCAGCAGCACCAGGAACACTGAAGCTTTCTTT	-	-	TRBV27	TRBJ1-1
CASSPRGNRQPQHF	TGTGCCAGCAGCCCAAGGGGTAACAGACAGCCCCAGCATTTT	-	-	TRBV5-6	TRBJ1-5
CAWSGTLSGKRGNEQFF	TGTGCCTGGAGTGGTACGCTTAGCGGGAAGAGGGGCAATGAGCAGTTCTTC	TRBD2	-	TRBV30	TRBJ2-1
CASSYFETVAGTGELFF	TGTGCCAGCAGCTACTTCGAGACGGTAGCGGGCACCGGGGAGCTGTTTTTT	TRBD2	-	TRBV7-3	TRBJ2-2
CASSQDTELAGGLQETQYF	TGCGCCAGCAGCCAAGATACGGAGCTAGCGGGAGGGCTCCAAGAGACCCAGTACTTC	TRBD2	-	TRBV4-1	TRBJ2-5
CASSSPIRERGNEQYF	TGTGCCAGCAGCTCCCCGATTCGGGAGCGGGGAAACGAGCAGTACTTC	TRBD2	-	TRBV13	TRBJ2-7
CASSARTGKGYTF	TGTGCCAGCAGCGCCCGGACAGGGAAGGGCTACACCTTC	TRBD1	-	TRBV5-4	TRBJ1-2
CASSHQRRQGSEQYF	TGTGCCAGCAGCCATCAGCGGAGGCAAGGAAGCGAGCAGTACTTC	-	-	TRBV3-1/TRBV3-2	TRBJ2-7
CAWSHSIGVNGYTF	TGTGCCTGGAGTCATTCCATCGGGGTAAATGGCTACACCTTC	-	-	TRBV30	TRBJ1-2
CASSAFKNIQYF	TGTGCCAGCAGCGCGTTCAAAAACATTCAGTACTTC	-	-	TRBV7-2	TRBJ2-4
CASSLVLGNPSRNEQFF	TGTGCCAGCAGCTTGGTACTGGGCAACCCCTCTCGCAATGAGCAGTTCTTC	-	-	TRBV5-8	TRBJ2-1
CASSLEQTEQFF	TGTGCCAGCAGCTTGGAACAGACTGAGCAGTTCTTC	-	-	TRBV5-4	TRBJ2-1
CAISVTLAGSRNEQFF	TGTGCCATCAGTGTGACACTAGCGGGATCAAGGAATGAGCAGTTCTTC	TRBD2	-	TRBV10-3	TRBJ2-1
CASSLVSSGNTIYF	TGTGCCAGCAGCTTAGTCTCCTCTGGAAACACCATATATTTT	-	few	TRBV7-9	TRBJ1-3
CASHRLAGVERTYEQYF	TGTGCCAGTCACCGACTAGCGGGAGTCGAACGGACCTACGAGCAGTACTTC	-	-	TRBV21-1	TRBJ2-7
CATSRDRQGAGYTF	TGTGCCACCAGCAGAGATCGACAGGGTGCTGGCTACACCTTC	TRBD1	-	TRBV15	TRBJ1-2
CASSPQGRVAEAFF	TGTGCCAGCAGCCCGCAGGGCAGGGTAGCTGAAGCTTTCTTT	-	once	TRBV7-2	TRBJ1-1
CATSDRGGADTGELFF	TGTGCCACCAGTGATAGGGGGGGCGCGGACACCGGGGAGCTGTTTTTT	-	once	TRBV24-1	TRBJ2-2
CASSQYQGQLGGELFF	TGTGCCAGCAGCCAATACCAGGGACAGCTCGGCGGGGAGCTGTTTTTT	TRBD1	-	TRBV3-1/TRBV3-2	TRBJ2-2
CASSLAPGAGGMRETQYF	TGCGCCAGCAGCTTGGCTCCCGGGGCAGGGGGCATGAGGGAGACCCAGTACTTC	TRBD1	-	TRBV5-1	TRBJ2-5
CASSYVGGRETQYF	TGTGCCAGCAGTTACGTCGGAGGACGAGAGACCCAGTACTTC	-	-	TRBV6-5	TRBJ2-5
CASTQQTGPTGELFF	TGCGCCAGCACCCAGCAGACAGGACCAACCGGGGAGCTGTTTTTT	-	-	TRBV5-1	TRBJ2-2
CATSDFPRVISGANVLTF	TGTGCCACCAGTGATTTCCCTCGAGTGATCTCTGGGGCCAACGTCCTGACTTTC	-	-	TRBV24-1	TRBJ2-6
CASSSPGQGAHEQYF	TGTGCCAGCAGCTCCCCCGGACAGGGGGCCCACGAGCAGTACTTC	TRBD1	-	TRBV5-4	TRBJ2-7
CAWSVQMNTEAFF	TGTGCCTGGAGTGTACAGATGAACACTGAAGCTTTCTTT	-	-	TRBV30	TRBJ1-1
CASSLEVGSLRRNEKLFF	TGTGCCAGCAGCTTAGAAGTGGGGAGCCTTAGGCGTAATGAAAAACTGTTTTTT	-	-	TRBV11-2	TRBJ1-4
CASSFLFGGLAGAPIYEQYF	TGTGCCAGCAGTTTTTTGTTTGGCGGACTAGCGGGCGCGCCTATCTACGAGCAGTACTTC	TRBD2	-	TRBV28	TRBJ2-7
CATRSGSLGDEQFF	TGTGCCACAAGGAGCGGGAGCCTGGGAGATGAGCAGTTCTTC	TRBD2	-	TRBV19	TRBJ2-1
CASSLRELGTDTQYF	TGTGCCAGCAGCTTGCGGGAGCTAGGCACAGATACGCAGTATTTT	TRBD2	many	TRBV7-2	TRBJ2-3